The TCR beta chain described here comes from a study of blood T cells in healthy people across ages. This clonotype was picked up many times. Its antigen is currently unknown. The CDR3 is made up of 15 amino acids. Per the germline V gene, CDR1 is MNHEY and CDR2 is SMNVEV (reference sequence). V dropped 9 bases and J dropped 7 bases, with 25 bases sitting between them. Study observations and caveats: The recorded TCR beta diversity per million T cells decreased in a roughly linear manner with age. CMV status of donors was unknown, possibly confounding expanded clonotype changes.

A second PCR of roughly 6 to 12 cycles used a sample-barcoded 5' primer and a J-beta primer mix. TCRdb called the 5' RACE reads again in MiXCR, with one record for every CDR3 protein. The sample carries some 1.4 million distinct CDR3 sequences, around two fifths recorded once. This chain connects TRBV27 to TRBJ2-7; D not certain. Sequenced input: blood. This TCR was recovered from a woman aged 18-29 years in good health. The CDR3 is CASTNRVNYMGEQYF. Written as DNA, the CDR3 is TGTGCCAGTACGAACCGGGTCAACTACATGGGGGAGCAGTACTTC.